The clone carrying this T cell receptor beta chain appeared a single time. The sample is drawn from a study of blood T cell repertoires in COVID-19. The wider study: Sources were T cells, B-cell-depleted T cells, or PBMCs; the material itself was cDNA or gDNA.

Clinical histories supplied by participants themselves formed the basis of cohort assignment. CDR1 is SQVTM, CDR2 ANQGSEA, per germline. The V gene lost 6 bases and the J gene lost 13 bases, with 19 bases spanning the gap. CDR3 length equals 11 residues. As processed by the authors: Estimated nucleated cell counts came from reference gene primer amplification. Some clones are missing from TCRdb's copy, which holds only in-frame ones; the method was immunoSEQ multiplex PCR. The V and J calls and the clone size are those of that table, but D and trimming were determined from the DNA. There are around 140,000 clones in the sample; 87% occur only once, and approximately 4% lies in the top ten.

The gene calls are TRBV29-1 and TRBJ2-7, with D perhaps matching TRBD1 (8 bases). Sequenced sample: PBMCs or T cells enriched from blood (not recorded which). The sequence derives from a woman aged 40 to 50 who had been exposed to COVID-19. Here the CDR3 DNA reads TGCAGCGTGGGGGGGGACAGGTCTTTCTACTTC. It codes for CSVGGDRSFYF.